This T cell receptor (beta chain) derives from a study of T cell clonotyping in hematopoietic cell transplantation. As for this clone: What it recognizes is unknown.

Sequenced by immunoSEQ multiplex PCR; TCRdb stores in-frame clones only, minus some. The sample records more than 55,000 clones, roughly 94% being singletons. Study findings and constraints: CD4 and CD8 repertoire contributions could not be separated without sorting. Pathologically expanded recipient clonotypes increased progressively from day 30 to day 180 as diversity fell. Broader posttransplant TCR repertoire diversity was predicted by graft donor and pretransplant recipient Inverse Simpson Index values. At the given depth, recipient repertoires were over 95% de novo clonotypes.

The CDR3 has 14 residues. The germline CDR1 and CDR2 sequences are LGHNT and FRNRAP. Trimming removed 2 bases at V and 1 base at J, with 8 bases between. The receptor's source is a man aged 50 to 59 in good health. Some clones in this sample may be carry-over from other donors' samples. The V and J genes are TRBV12-5 and TRBJ1-2; D call uncertain. Sequences were obtained from peripheral blood mononuclear cells. The CDR3 here is CASGLWQDNYGYTF. DNA for the CDR3: TGTGCTAGTGGTTTGTGGCAGGATAACTATGGCTACACCTTC. Full variable domain (outside the CDR3, taken from reference TRBV12-5 and TRBJ1-2): DARVTQTPRHKVTEMGQEVTMRCQPILGHNTVFWYRQTMMQGLELLAYFRNRAPLDDSGMPKDRFSAEMPDATLATLKIQPSEPRDSAVYFCASGLWQDNYGYTFGSGTRLTVV.